This T cell receptor beta chain was captured in a study of siplizumab effects on memory and regulatory T cells (dated by TCRdb to between 2017 and 2020). About the investigation overall: The study looked at the effect of siplizumab, an anti-CD2 antibody, on alloreactive T-cell subsets in allogeneic mixed lymphocyte reactions made from human PBMCs. Study-level results and caveats: Roughly 80-96% of proliferating CD4+ or CD8+ clones could not be assigned a naive or memory phenotype. No functional confirmation was obtained for the suppressive function of proliferating Tregs from siplizumab cultures. Among mappable alloreactive CD4+ clones, an average Treg-derived fraction of about 69% was observed with siplizumab, compared with approximately 25% in control reactions. Because sequences at frequencies below about 10^-5 were poorly captured, only a minor fraction of alloreactive clones could be mapped back to unstimulated subsets. Greater diversity appeared to be present in unstimulated naive T cells than in memory T cells, and a substantial contribution to the alloresponse seemed to be made by naive cells. The cumulative frequency of alloreactive sequences that could be traced back to unstimulated CD4+ memory T cells was significantly reduced by siplizumab.

The method was the immunoSEQ multiplex PCR assay. Some 9.9 x 10^4 TCR templates per sample were assayed by the deep sequencing platform. Genomic DNA extracted from sorted T cells was used for TCRbeta CDR3 sequencing. From the authors' description of their analysis: The R programming language was used for clonal analysis of the TCRbeta CDR3 data. Alloreactive CD4+ and CD8+ clones were identified by comparing unstimulated samples to CFSE-low samples taken after the reaction. Regulatory or non-regulatory origin of alloreactive CD4+ clones was assigned by matching sequences to the sorted unstimulated Treg and non-Treg repertoires. As stored in TCRdb, this immuneACCESS dataset retains in-frame rearrangements with V and J assigned. A fraction of the clones does not appear; measured against another copy, unresolved V genes explain less than half of the discrepancy, and the remainder lacks a known reason. V and J calls and clone size are copied from that table; D and trimming were computed from the DNA. The sample table holds about 110,000 clones, of which roughly 90% were seen once. The biggest ten clones account for 1.3% of the sample.

The cysteine opens and the phenylalanine closes a CDR3 of 18 amino acids. CDR3 DNA only is kept here, 54 bases in frame from base 1. CDR1 SGHDT and CDR2 YYEEEE were looked up in the germline V gene. After removal of 1 base from V and 0 bases from J, the junction retains 7 bases not matched to a gene. As concerns this clone: The clone's antigen remains unknown. Per-nucleotide qualities are absent, and no much larger clonotype sits a single base away.

Sorted unstimulated T cells and proliferating T cells recovered from mixed lymphocyte reactions underwent TCRbeta CDR3 sequencing. Fresh whole blood from around 11 HLA-typed healthy donors was used to isolate PBMCs. This sequence was found in a human donor in good health. The rearranged chain carries TRBV5-6 and TRBJ1-5; the junction holds 10 bases that match TRBD1. The sample taken for sequencing was CD4+ T cells sorted from blood. The DNA sequence is given as TGTGCCAGCAGCTTGAGTGACAGGGGGCCATATAGCAATCAGCCCCAGCATTTT. It is translated as CASSLSDRGPYSNQPQHF.